This TCR beta chain was documented in a study of cytomegalovirus exposure and HLA in healthy donors. Study conclusions and caveats: Several of the most significant clusters appeared linked to common viral pathogens, based on a later analysis. Through in vitro validation, three CMV-associated chains were shown to be specific for CMV antigens. Most TCRs appeared rarely, but some public TCRs recurred in many donors.

CDR1 and CDR2 from the germline V gene are SGHAT and FQNNGV. The V and J ends lost 1 base and 4 bases, in that order; junction bases with no gene match: 3. The CDR3 extends over 15 amino acids. The PCR employed 60 Vbeta primers together with 13 Jbeta primers. Sequenced by immunoSEQ multiplex PCR; TCRdb stores in-frame clones only, minus some. In the table there are approximately 170,000 clones, about 62% of which are singletons. Details on this clone: Its antigen is still unknown.

The sequence was obtained from a man between 40 and 49 years old in good health and CMV-seronegative. The chain joins TRBV11-2 to TRBJ2-2; 7 nucleotides match TRBD2. What was sequenced was PBMCs. CDR3: CASSLVRTSTGELFF. The CDR3 nucleotides read TGTGCCAGCAGCTTAGTGCGGACTAGCACCGGGGAGCTGTTTTTT.